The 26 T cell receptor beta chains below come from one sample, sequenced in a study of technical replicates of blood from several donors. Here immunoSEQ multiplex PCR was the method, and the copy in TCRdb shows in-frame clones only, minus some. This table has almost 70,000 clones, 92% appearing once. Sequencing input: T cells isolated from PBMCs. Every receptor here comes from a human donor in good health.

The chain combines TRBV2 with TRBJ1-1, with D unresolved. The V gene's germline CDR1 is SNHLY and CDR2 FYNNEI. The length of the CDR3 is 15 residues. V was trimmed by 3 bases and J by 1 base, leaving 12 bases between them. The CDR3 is CASSEIGGRNTEAFF. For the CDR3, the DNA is TGTGCCAGCAGTGAGATTGGAGGGAGGAACACTGAAGCTTTCTTT.

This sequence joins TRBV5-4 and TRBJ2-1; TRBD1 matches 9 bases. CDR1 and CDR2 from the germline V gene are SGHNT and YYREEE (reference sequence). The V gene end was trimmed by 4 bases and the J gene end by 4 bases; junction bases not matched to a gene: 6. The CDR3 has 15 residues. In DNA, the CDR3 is TGTGCCAGCAGCGCCACAGGGGGCGCGTACAATGAGCAGTTCTTC. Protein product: CASSATGGAYNEQFF.

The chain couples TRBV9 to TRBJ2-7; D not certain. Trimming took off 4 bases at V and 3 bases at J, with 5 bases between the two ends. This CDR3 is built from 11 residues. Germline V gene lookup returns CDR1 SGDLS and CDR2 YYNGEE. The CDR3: CASSNSYEQYF. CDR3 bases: TGTGCCAGCAGCAACAGCTACGAGCAGTACTTC. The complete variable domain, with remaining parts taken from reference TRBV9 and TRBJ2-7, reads DSGVTQTPKHLITATGQRVTLRCSPRSGDLSVYWYQQSLDQGLQFLIQYYNGEERAKGNILERFSAQQFPDLHSELNLSSLELGDSALYFCASSNSYEQYFGPGTRLTVT.

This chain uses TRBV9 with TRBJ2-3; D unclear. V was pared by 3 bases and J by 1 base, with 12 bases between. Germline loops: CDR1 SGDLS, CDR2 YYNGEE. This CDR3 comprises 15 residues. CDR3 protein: CASSADIGGTDTQYF. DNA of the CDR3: TGTGCCAGCAGCGCCGATATTGGAGGCACAGATACGCAGTATTTT.

CDR3 in amino acids: CASSAGTVNTQYF. The DNA of the CDR3 is TGCGCCAGCAGTGCCGGGACAGTGAATACGCAGTATTTT. The chain employs TRBV5-1 and TRBJ2-3, with 7 bases matching TRBD1. This CDR3 contains 13 residues. V dropped 5 bases and J dropped 7; count of bases not matched to a gene: 7. CDR1 is SGHRS and CDR2 is YFSETQ in the germline V gene.

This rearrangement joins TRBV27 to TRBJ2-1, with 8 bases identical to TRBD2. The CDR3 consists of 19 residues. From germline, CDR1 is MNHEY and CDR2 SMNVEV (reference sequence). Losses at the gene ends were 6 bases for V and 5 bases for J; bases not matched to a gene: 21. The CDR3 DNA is TGTGCCAGCAGCCTTGGGTTAGCGGGACGACTTAGATGGGACAATGAGCAGTTCTTC. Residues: CASSLGLAGRLRWDNEQFF.

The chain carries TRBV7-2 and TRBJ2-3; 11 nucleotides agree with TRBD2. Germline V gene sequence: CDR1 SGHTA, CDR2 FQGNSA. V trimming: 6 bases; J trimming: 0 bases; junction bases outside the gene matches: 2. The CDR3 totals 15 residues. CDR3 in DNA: TGTGCCAGCAGTTGGACTAGCGGGAGCACAGATACGCAGTATTTT. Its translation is CASSWTSGSTDTQYF.

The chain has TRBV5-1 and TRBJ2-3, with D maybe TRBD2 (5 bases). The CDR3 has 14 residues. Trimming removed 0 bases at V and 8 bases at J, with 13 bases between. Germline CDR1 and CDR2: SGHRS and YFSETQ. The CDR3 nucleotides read TGCGCCAGCAGCTTGGGACTCCCCGCGGGTACGCAGTATTTT. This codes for CASSLGLPAGTQYF.

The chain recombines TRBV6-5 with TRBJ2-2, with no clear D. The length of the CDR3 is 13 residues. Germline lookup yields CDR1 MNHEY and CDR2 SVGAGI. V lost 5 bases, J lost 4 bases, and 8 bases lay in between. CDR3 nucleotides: TGTGCCAGCAGTCGAGATATCACCGGGGAGCTGTTTTTT. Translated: CASSRDITGELFF.

For the CDR3, the DNA is TGCAGCGTTGAGGGGGCGTCGGATACGCAGTATTTT. It specifies CSVEGASDTQYF. This chain links TRBV29-1 with TRBJ2-3; tentative D call: TRBD1 (6 bases). The CDR3 runs to 12 residues. V lost 3 bases and J lost 6, with 10 bases in between. The germline gives CDR1 SQVTM, CDR2 ANQGSEA.

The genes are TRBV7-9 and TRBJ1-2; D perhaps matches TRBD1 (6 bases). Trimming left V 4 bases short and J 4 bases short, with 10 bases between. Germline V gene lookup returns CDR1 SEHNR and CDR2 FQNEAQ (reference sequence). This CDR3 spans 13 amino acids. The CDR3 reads CASSSDRTYGYTF. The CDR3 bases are TGTGCCAGCAGCTCCGACAGGACCTATGGCTACACCTTC.

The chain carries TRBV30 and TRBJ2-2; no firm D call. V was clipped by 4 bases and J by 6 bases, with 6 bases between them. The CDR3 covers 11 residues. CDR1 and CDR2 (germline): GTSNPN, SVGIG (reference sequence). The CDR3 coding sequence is TGTGCCTGGACTCTCGCCGGGGAGCTGTTTTTT. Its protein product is CAWTLAGELFF.

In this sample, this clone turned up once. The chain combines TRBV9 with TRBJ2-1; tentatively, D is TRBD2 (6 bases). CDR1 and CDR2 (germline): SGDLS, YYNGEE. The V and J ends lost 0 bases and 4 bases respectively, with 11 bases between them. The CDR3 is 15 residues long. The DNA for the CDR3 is TGTGCCAGCAGCGTAGACTGGGGAGGATACAATGAGCAGTTCTTC. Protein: CASSVDWGGYNEQFF.

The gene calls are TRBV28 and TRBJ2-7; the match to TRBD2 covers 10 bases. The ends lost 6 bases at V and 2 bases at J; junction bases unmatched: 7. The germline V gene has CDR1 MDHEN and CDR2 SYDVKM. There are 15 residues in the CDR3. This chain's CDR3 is CASRPPSGGPYEQYF. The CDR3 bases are TGTGCCAGCAGACCCCCTAGCGGGGGACCCTACGAGCAGTACTTC.

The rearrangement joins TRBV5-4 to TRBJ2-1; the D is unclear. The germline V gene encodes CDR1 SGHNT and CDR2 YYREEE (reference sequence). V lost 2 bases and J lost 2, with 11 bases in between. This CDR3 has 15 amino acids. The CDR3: CASSLYGRTYNEQFF. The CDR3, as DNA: TGTGCCAGCAGCTTATATGGCAGGACCTACAATGAGCAGTTCTTC. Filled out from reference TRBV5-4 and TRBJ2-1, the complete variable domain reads ETGVTQSPTHLIKTRGQQVTLRCSSQSGHNTVSWYQQALGQGPQFIFQYYREEENGRGNFPPRFSGLQFPNYSSELNVNALELDDSALYLCASSLYGRTYNEQFFGPGTRLTVL.

The CDR3, as DNA: TGCGCCAGCAGCTTAGGGACAGGGCCAGATACGCAGTATTTT. This translates into CASSLGTGPDTQYF. This sequence joins TRBV5-1 and TRBJ2-3; 9 nucleotides match TRBD1. Germline lookup yields CDR1 SGHRS and CDR2 YFSETQ. The CDR3 consists of 14 residues. J gave up 4 bases and V 2 bases, and 2 bases lay outside the gene matches.

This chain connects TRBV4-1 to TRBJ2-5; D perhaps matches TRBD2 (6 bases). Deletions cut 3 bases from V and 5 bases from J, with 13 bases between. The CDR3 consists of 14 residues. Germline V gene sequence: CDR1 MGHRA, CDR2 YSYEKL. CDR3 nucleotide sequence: TGCGCCAGCAGCCAGGAGGGACGGTGGGAGACCCAGTACTTC. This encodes CASSQEGRWETQYF.

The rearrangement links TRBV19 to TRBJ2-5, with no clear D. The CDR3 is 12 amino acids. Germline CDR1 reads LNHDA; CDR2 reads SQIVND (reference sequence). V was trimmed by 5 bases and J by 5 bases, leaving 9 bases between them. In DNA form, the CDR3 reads TGTGCCAGTAGTGGATGGGCCGAGACCCAGTACTTC. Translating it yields CASSGWAETQYF.

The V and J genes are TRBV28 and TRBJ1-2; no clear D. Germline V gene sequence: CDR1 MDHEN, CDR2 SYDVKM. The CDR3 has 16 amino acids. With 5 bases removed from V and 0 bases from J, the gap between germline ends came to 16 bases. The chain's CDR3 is CASSLPFVAANYGYTF. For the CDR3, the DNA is TGTGCCAGCAGTCTCCCCTTCGTGGCAGCTAACTATGGCTACACCTTC.

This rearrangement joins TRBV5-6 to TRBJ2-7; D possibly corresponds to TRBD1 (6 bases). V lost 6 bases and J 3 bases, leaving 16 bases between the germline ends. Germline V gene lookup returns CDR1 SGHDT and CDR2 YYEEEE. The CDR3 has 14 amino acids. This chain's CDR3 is CASIPRGRFYEQYF. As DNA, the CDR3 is TGTGCCAGCATCCCCAGGGGTCGATTCTACGAGCAGTACTTC.

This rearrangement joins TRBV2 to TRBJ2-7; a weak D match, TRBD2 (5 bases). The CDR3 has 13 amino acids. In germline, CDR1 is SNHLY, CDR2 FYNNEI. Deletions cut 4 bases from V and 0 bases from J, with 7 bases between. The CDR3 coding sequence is TGTGCCAGCAGTGGTGGGAGCTCCTACGAGCAGTACTTC. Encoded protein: CASSGGSSYEQYF.

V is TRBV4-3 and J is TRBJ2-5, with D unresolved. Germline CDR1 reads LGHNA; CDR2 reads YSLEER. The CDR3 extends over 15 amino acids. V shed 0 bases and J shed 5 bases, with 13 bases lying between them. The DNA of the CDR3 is TGCGCCAGCAGCCAAGATCCAGGTCCTTATGAGACCCAGTACTTC. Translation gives CASSQDPGPYETQYF.

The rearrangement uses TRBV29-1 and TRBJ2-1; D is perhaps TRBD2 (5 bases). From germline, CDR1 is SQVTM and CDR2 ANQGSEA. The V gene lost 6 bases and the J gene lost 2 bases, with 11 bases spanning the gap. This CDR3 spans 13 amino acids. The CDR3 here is CSVPRGTYNEQFF. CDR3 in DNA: TGCAGCGTACCCCGGGGAACCTACAATGAGCAGTTCTTC.

The CDR3 DNA sequence: TGCAGCGTTGAATCTGGCAGGGAATGGAATGAGCAGTTCTTC. As protein: CSVESGREWNEQFF. The chain has TRBV29-1 and TRBJ2-1, with D possibly matching TRBD1 (5 bases). Germline CDR1 and CDR2: SQVTM and ANQGSEA. The V end lost 2 bases, the J end lost 7 bases, and 15 bases lay between the germline ends. CDR3 size: 14 residues.

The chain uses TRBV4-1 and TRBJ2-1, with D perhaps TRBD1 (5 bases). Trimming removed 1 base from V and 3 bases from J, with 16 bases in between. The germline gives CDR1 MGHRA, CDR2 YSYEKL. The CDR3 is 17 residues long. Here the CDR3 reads CASSQVGAPPDYNEQFF. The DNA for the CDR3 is TGCGCCAGCAGCCAAGTTGGGGCCCCCCCGGACTACAATGAGCAGTTCTTC.

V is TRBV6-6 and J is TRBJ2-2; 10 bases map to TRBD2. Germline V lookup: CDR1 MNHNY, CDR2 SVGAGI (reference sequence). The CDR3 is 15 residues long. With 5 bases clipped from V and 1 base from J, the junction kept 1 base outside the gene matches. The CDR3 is CASSGLAVNTGELFF. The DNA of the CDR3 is TGTGCCAGCAGTGGACTAGCGGTGAACACCGGGGAGCTGTTTTTT.